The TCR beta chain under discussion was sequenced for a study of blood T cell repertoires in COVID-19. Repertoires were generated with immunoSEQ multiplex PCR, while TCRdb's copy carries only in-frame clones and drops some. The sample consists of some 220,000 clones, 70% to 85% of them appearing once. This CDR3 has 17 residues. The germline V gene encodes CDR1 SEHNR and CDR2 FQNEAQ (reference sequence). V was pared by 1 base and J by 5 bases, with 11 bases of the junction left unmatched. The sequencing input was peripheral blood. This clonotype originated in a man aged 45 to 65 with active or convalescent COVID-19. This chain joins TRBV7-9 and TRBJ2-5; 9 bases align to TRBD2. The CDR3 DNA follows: TGTGCCAGCAGCTTAGGCGGTTCGACTAGCGGATTCGAGACCCAGTACTTC. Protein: CASSLGGSTSGFETQYF.